These 20 T cell receptor beta chains came from one sample sequenced in a study of neurological immune-mediated disorders. In TCRdb, the 5' RACE reads were re-called with MiXCR into one record per CDR3 protein. The sample contains about 26,000 distinct CDR3 sequences, about 3.5% of which appear only once. Material for sequencing was PBMCs. The source of these receptors is a woman under 40 with multiple sclerosis.

This clonotype was found many times. The DNA of the CDR3 is TGTGCCAGCACTCTACTAGGGCAGGCAGATACGCAGTATTTT. Protein: CASTLLGQADTQYF. The chain joins TRBV6-5 to TRBJ2-3, with a weak D call TRBD2 (5 bases). The V end lost 7 bases, the J end lost 4 bases, and 15 bases lay between the germline ends. Per germline, CDR1 MNHEY and CDR2 SVGAGI. The CDR3 sequence is 14 residues long.

There are many counts of this clonotype. The V and J genes are TRBV5-1 and TRBJ2-1; 7 bases line up with TRBD1. In germline, CDR1 is SGHRS, CDR2 YFSETQ. Trimming took 0 bases from V and 2 from J; bases not matched to a gene: 2. This CDR3 comprises 15 residues. CDR3 sequence (DNA): TGCGCCAGCAGCTTGGAGGGGGCAACCTACAATGAGCAGTTCTTC. It specifies CASSLEGATYNEQFF.

This clonotype has a count of ten or more. A read error may produce the germline difference seen at one junction end. The V and J genes are TRBV20-1 and TRBJ1-5, with a tentative D call TRBD1 (6 bases). There are 13 residues in the CDR3. CDR1 is DFQATT and CDR2 is SNEGSKA in the germline V gene (reference sequence). The CDR3 bases are TGCAGTGCTAGGAGTCAGGGGAATCAGCCCCAGAATTTT. Translation gives CSARSQGNQPQNF.

At least ten counts were recorded for this clonotype. The rearrangement joins TRBV12-3 or TRBV12-4 to TRBJ1-1; the D gene is possibly TRBD1 (5 bases). The CDR3 spans 15 residues. Trimming took 1 base from V and 0 from J, leaving 9 bases between them. The CDR3 here is CASSLETALNTEAFF. CDR3 bases: TGTGCCAGCAGTTTAGAGACAGCTCTGAACACTGAAGCTTTCTTT.

This clonotype was observed many times. The chain joins TRBV5-1 to TRBJ2-3; D may be TRBD1 (6 bases). Between the trimmed V and J ends, which lost 1 base and 6 bases, there was a span of 18 bases. Per the germline V gene, CDR1 is SGHRS and CDR2 is YFSETQ. The CDR3 runs 16 residues. CDR3 protein: CASSLSAQGFMDTQYF. In DNA form, the CDR3 reads TGCGCCAGCAGCTTGTCCGCACAGGGTTTCATGGATACGCAGTATTTT. Together with reference TRBV5-1 and TRBJ2-3, the CDR3 gives the full variable domain: KAGVTQTPRYLIKTRGQQVTLSCSPISGHRSVSWYQQTPGQGLQFLFEYFSETQRNKGNFPGRFSGRQFSNSRSEMNVSTLELGDSALYLCASSLSAQGFMDTQYFGPGTRLTVL.

By proportion, this clonotype is medium-sized (0.01 to 0.1%). The V gene is TRBV5-1, the J gene TRBJ2-1, with TRBD1 as a possible D gene (5 bases). The V gene lost 0 bases and the J gene lost 14 bases, with 12 bases spanning the gap. The CDR3 is made up of 12 amino acids. Germline V CDR1 and CDR2: SGHRS, YFSETQ. The CDR3 nucleotides read TGCGCCAGCAGCTTGGATCCAGGGTTGGAGTTCTTC. Its protein product is CASSLDPGLEFF.

This clonotype showed up many times. The rearrangement uses TRBV4-3 and TRBJ1-4, with D hard to call. Germline CDR1 reads LGHNA; CDR2 reads YSLEER. The CDR3 extends over 16 amino acids. V gave up 0 bases and J gave up 3 bases, with 11 bases separating them. CDR3 coding DNA: TGCGCCAGCAGCCAAGATGCAAGGGCAGCTAATGAAAAACTGTTTTTT. It specifies CASSQDARAANEKLFF.

This clonotype was seen at least ten times. V usage is TRBV2 and J usage is TRBJ2-7; D is perhaps TRBD1 (5 bases). This CDR3 spans 14 amino acids. Germline lookup yields CDR1 SNHLY and CDR2 FYNNEI. The V and J ends lost 7 bases and 2 bases respectively, with 15 bases between them. The CDR3 region has the DNA TGTGCCAGCAAGGCAGGGCGCGACGCCTACGAGCAGTACTTC. Translated: CASKAGRDAYEQYF. The entire variable domain, with the rest obtained from reference TRBV2 and TRBJ2-7, is as follows: EPEVTQTPSHQVTQMGQEVILRCVPISNHLYFYWYRQILGQKVEFLVSFYNNEISEKSEIFDDQFSVERPDGSNFTLKIRSTKLEDSAMYFCASKAGRDAYEQYFGPGTRLTVT.

At least ten counts were recorded for this clonotype. The J gene is TRBJ2-7, the V gene TRBV28; TRBD2 agrees at 9 bases. Germline V gene data show CDR1 as MDHEN and CDR2 as SYDVKM. The CDR3 length is 11 residues. The trim removed 10 bases at V and 3 bases at J, leaving 1 base unmatched. This CDR3 reads CATAGGYEQYF. CDR3 sequence (DNA): TGTGCCACAGCGGGAGGCTACGAGCAGTACTTC.

This clonotype showed up many times. This chain uses TRBV20-1 with TRBJ2-1; 8 bases match TRBD2. Germline CDR1 reads DFQATT; CDR2 reads SNEGSKA (reference sequence). The CDR3 length is 14 residues. J lost 3 bases, V lost 5 bases, and 6 bases had no gene match. In DNA, the CDR3 is TGCAGTGCTCCTCGGGGGGGGGACTACAATGAGCAGTTCTTC. It specifies CSAPRGGDYNEQFF.

Within the sample, this clonotype is medium-sized (0.01 to 0.1%). This chain links TRBV6-2 or TRBV6-3 with TRBJ1-1, with unresolved D. CDR3 length: 15 amino acids. The ends were cut back, 2 bases at V and 5 bases at J, with 15 bases in the middle. Germline CDR1 reads MNHEY; CDR2 reads SVGEGT. The CDR3 nucleotides are TGTGCCAGCAGTTACCCAATGGGGAGTCAAACTGAAGCTTTCTTT. Amino acid sequence: CASSYPMGSQTEAFF.

Many counts were recorded for this clonotype. The chain recombines TRBV9 with TRBJ2-2; 11 nucleotides agree with TRBD2. CDR1 and CDR2 (germline): SGDLS, YYNGEE. The CDR3 consists of 18 residues. The V segment lost 4 bases and the J segment 2 bases; nucleotides outside the gene matches: 10. The chain's CDR3 is CASSPRLAGGVNTGELFF. The CDR3 nucleotides are TGTGCCAGCAGCCCTCGGCTAGCGGGGGGTGTAAACACCGGGGAGCTGTTTTTT.

This clonotype was counted at least ten times. The V call is TRBV12-3 or TRBV12-4, the J call TRBJ2-2; D is unresolved. The CDR3 has 17 amino acids. V was clipped by 6 bases and J by 0 bases, with 17 bases between them. CDR3 DNA sequence: TGTGCCAGCAGCCCTCCCGAGCAGCCCGCGAACACCGGGGAGCTGTTTTTT. Encoded protein: CASSPPEQPANTGELFF.

This clonotype was seen ten or more times. The chain recombines TRBV12-3 or TRBV12-4 with TRBJ2-3; the match to TRBD2 covers 7 bases. J was trimmed by 8 bases and V by 3 bases; bases with no gene match: 2. This CDR3 region has 12 residues. Here the CDR3 reads CASSLSGATQYF. CDR3 sequence (DNA): TGTGCCAGCAGTTTGAGCGGGGCTACGCAGTATTTT.

In this sample, this clonotype turned up many times. This chain joins TRBV7-3 and TRBJ2-1, with 9 nucleotides matching TRBD1. CDR1 is SGHTA and CDR2 is FQGTGA in the germline V gene. This CDR3 is built from 13 residues. After removal of 5 bases from V and 9 bases from J, the junction contained 5 bases not matched to a gene. The CDR3 protein is CASSPDRGGEQFF. The CDR3 DNA reads as TGTGCCAGCAGCCCGGACAGGGGAGGTGAGCAGTTCTTC.

The rearrangement uses TRBV5-1 and TRBJ2-7, with 7 bases that match TRBD1. With 2 bases clipped from V and 0 bases from J, the junction kept 8 bases outside the gene matches. The germline gives CDR1 SGHRS, CDR2 YFSETQ. The CDR3 length is 16 residues. The CDR3 bases are TGCGCCAGCAGCTTACAGGGGCCCCAATACTCCTACGAGCAGTACTTC. It yields the protein CASSLQGPQYSYEQYF.

Concerning this clonotype: Being one base from a much bigger clone, this may be a read error. The chain couples TRBV12-3 or TRBV12-4 to TRBJ2-7, with TRBD1 identical over 9 bases. This CDR3 region has 15 residues. The J segment lost 0 bases and the V segment lost 7 bases, leaving 7 bases of the junction unmatched. CDR3 sequence reads: CASNRPGQGSYEQYF. CDR3 DNA: TGTGCCAGCAACCGCCCGGGACAGGGCTCCTACGAGCAGTACTTC.

This clonotype was seen many times. One end of the junction does not line up with germline, which may come from a read error. The rearrangement joins TRBV7-9 to TRBJ1-5; possibly TRBD1 for D (5 bases). The CDR3 consists of 12 residues. In germline, CDR1 is SEHNR, CDR2 FQNEAQ (reference sequence). CDR3 in amino acids: CASSSGPQPQNF. The DNA for the CDR3 is TGTGCCAGCAGCTCAGGGCCTCAGCCCCAGAATTTT.

Note on this clonotype: A much larger clone differs from this one at a single base, so this may be a read error. This rearrangement joins TRBV12-3 or TRBV12-4 to TRBJ1-3, with D unresolved. The V and J ends lost 2 bases and 1 base respectively, with 9 bases between them. The CDR3 sequence is 15 residues long. The CDR3: CASSLLGRSGNTIYF. The DNA for the CDR3 is TGTGCCAGCAGTTTACTCGGGAGATCTGGAAACACCATATATTTT.

This clonotype was seen many times. The CDR3 region has the DNA TGTGCCAGCAGCCAAGGGTTAGGGGCCGGTCAGTACTTC. Encoded protein: CASSQGLGAGQYF. The chain combines TRBV7-9 with TRBJ2-4, with D tentatively TRBD1 (5 bases). CDR1 SEHNR and CDR2 FQNEAQ come from the germline V gene (reference sequence). The CDR3 spans 13 residues. The ends were cut back, 5 bases at V and 12 bases at J, with 17 bases in the middle. The full variable domain, its missing parts supplied by reference TRBV7-9 and TRBJ2-4, is DTGVSQNPRHKITKRGQNVTFRCDPISEHNRLYWYRQTLGQGPEFLTYFQNEAQLEKSRLLSDRFSAERPKGSFSTLEIQRTEQGDSAMYLCASSQGLGAGQYFGAGTRLSVL.